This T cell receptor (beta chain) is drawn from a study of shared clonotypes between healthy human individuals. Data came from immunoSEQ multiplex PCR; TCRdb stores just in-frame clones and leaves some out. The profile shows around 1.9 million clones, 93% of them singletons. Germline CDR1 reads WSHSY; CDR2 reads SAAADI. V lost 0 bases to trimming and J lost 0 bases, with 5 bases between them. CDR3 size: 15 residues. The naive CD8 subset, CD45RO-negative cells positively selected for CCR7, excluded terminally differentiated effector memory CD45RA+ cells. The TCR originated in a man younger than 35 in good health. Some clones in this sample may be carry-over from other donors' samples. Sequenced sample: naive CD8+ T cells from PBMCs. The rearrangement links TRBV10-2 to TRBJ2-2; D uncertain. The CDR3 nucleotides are TGCGCCAGCAGTGAGTCGATTCCGAACACCGGGGAGCTGTTTTTT. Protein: CASSESIPNTGELFF.